This TCR beta chain comes out of a study of blood T cell repertoires in COVID-19. The overall study: Some COVID-19 samples were acute and others convalescent; all came from the United States, Italy and Spain. PBMCs, B-cell-depleted T cells, or T cells provided the cDNA or gDNA that made up the material.

Original analysis: Estimates of nucleated cell counts were drawn from the amplification of reference gene primers. Profiled with immunoSEQ multiplex PCR; TCRdb holds only in-frame clones, not every one. That table gives V, J and clone size, and the DNA gave D and trimming. The sample lists about 170,000 clones, around two thirds occurring once. This CDR3 spans 15 amino acids. Germline CDR1 reads LNHDA; CDR2 reads SQIVND (reference sequence). V lost 7 bases to trimming and J lost 0 bases; unmatched junction nucleotides: 7. This TCR derives from a woman of 80 years or more with acute or convalescent COVID-19. The chain has TRBV19 and TRBJ2-3; 7 bases align to TRBD2. Material: peripheral blood. The CDR3 nucleotides are TGTGCCAGTATGCCTAGCGGTGCTAGCACAGATACGCAGTATTTT. This encodes CASMPSGASTDTQYF.